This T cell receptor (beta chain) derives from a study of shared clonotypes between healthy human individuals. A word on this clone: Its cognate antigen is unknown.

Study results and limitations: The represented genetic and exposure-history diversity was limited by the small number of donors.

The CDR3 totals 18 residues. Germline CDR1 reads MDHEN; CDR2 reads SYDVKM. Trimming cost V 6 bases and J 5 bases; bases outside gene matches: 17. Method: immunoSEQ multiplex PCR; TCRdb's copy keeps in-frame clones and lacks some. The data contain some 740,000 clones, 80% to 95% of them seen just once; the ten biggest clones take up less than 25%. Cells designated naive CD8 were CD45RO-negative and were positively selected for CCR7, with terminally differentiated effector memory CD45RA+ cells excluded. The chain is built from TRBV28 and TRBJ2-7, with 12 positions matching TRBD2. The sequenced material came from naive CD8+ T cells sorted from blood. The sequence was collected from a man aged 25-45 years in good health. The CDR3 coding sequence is TGTGCCAGCAGCAAGCCTAGCGGGAGGGCCTCGATTATCCACGAGCAGTACTTC. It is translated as CASSKPSGRASIIHEQYF. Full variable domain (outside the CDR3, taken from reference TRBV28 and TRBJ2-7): DVKVTQSSRYLVKRTGEKVFLECVQDMDHENMFWYRQDPGLGLRLIYFSYDVKMKEKGDIPEGYSVSREKKERFSLILESASTNQTSMYLCASSKPSGRASIIHEQYFGPGTRLTVT.